Below are 16 T cell receptor beta chains sequenced from a single sample in a study of cytomegalovirus exposure and HLA in healthy donors (dated 2017 in TCRdb). Preparation of the library involved the immunoSEQ multiplex PCR assay. A mixture of 60 forward primers for TCR Vbeta segments and 13 reverse primers for TCR Jbeta segments was used in the multiplex PCR. This immuneACCESS table, as held by TCRdb, lists in-frame sequences with V and J called but not all clones. Of the missing ones, under half trace to an unresolved V gene in checked studies; the others have no known cause. The sample data list roughly 190,000 clones, and approximately 70% of these were observed just once. Together, the top ten hold roughly 1.9% of the sample. Sequencing was carried out using PBMCs. Receptors were obtained from a woman aged 25 to 39 in good health and CMV-seronegative.

This clone was detected only a few times. The rearrangement links TRBV18 to TRBJ1-1; no reliable D call. Trimming pared 6 bases from V and 4 bases from J, leaving 15 bases between. The length of the CDR3 is 14 residues. CDR1 is KGHSH and CDR2 is LQKENI in the germline V gene. CDR3 residues: CASSLRRDLTEAFF. CDR3 nucleotides: TGTGCCAGCTCGTTGCGGAGAGACCTCACTGAAGCTTTCTTT.

This clone was detected a few times. V is TRBV7-9 and J is TRBJ2-7, with 7 positions matching TRBD1. J lost 3 bases, V lost 8 bases, and 4 bases had no gene match. The CDR3 runs 12 residues. Germline V gene data show CDR1 as SEHNR and CDR2 as FQNEAQ (reference sequence). This CDR3 is CASGTDFYEQYF. CDR3 nucleotide sequence: TGTGCCAGCGGGACAGACTTCTACGAGCAGTACTTC.

This chain links TRBV7-9 with TRBJ1-1; possibly TRBD1 for D (6 bases). V dropped 8 bases and J dropped 0 bases, with 16 bases sitting between them. Germline values: CDR1 SEHNR, CDR2 FQNEAQ (reference sequence). This CDR3 has 15 amino acids. This CDR3 is CASGIPGHLNTEAFF. CDR3 DNA: TGTGCCAGCGGGATACCGGGACACCTGAACACTGAAGCTTTCTTT.

The rearrangement uses TRBV19 and TRBJ2-5, with D tentatively TRBD1 (5 bases). The CDR3 runs to 15 residues. Germline-derived CDR1 and CDR2 are LNHDA and SQIVND (reference sequence). Trimming removed 7 bases at V and 1 base at J, with 16 bases between. The DNA of the CDR3 is TGTGCCAGTAATCAGGGATTTACGAGCCAAGAGACCCAGTACTTC. Encoded protein: CASNQGFTSQETQYF.

This chain connects TRBV15 to TRBJ2-7; 8 nucleotides match TRBD2. The V segment lost 4 bases and the J segment 0 bases; nucleotides outside the gene matches: 5. The CDR3 length is 15 residues. Germline CDR1 and CDR2: LNHNV and YYDKDF (reference sequence). The CDR3, as DNA: TGTGCCACCAGCAAAAGAAGCGGGAGCTCCTACGAGCAGTACTTC. Its protein is CATSKRSGSSYEQYF.

The V call is TRBV7-6, the J call TRBJ1-1, with TRBD1 identical over 7 bases. With 5 bases clipped from V and 1 base from J, the junction kept 1 base outside the gene matches. The germline V gene has CDR1 SGHVS and CDR2 FNYEAQ. The CDR3 totals 13 residues. The chain's CDR3 is CASSRTGNTEAFF. The CDR3, as DNA: TGTGCCAGCAGCCGGACAGGGAACACTGAAGCTTTCTTT.

The rearrangement links TRBV7-6 to TRBJ1-4, with D maybe TRBD1 (6 bases). Germline lookup yields CDR1 SGHVS and CDR2 FNYEAQ. This CDR3 contains 15 residues. The V and J ends lost 1 base and 0 bases respectively, with 6 bases between them. The CDR3 bases are TGTGCCAGCAGCTTAGGGACAGCAACTAATGAAAAACTGTTTTTT. It specifies CASSLGTATNEKLFF.

The chain has TRBV5-4 and TRBJ1-2; D may be TRBD1 (6 bases). V was shortened by 2 bases and J by 4 bases, with 12 bases between the two germline ends. The germline gives CDR1 SGHNT, CDR2 YYREEE (reference sequence). The CDR3 length is 14 residues. The CDR3 reads CASSFTGSVYGYTF. The CDR3, as DNA: TGTGCCAGCAGCTTTACAGGGTCGGTCTATGGCTACACCTTC.

V is TRBV15 and J is TRBJ1-4, with 7 bases aligning to TRBD1. V dropped 2 bases and J dropped 0; count of bases not matched to a gene: 6. CDR3 length: 17 amino acids. Germline CDR1 is LNHNV and CDR2 is YYDKDF (reference sequence). CDR3 loop: CATSRLKGAATNEKLFF. The CDR3 DNA reads TGTGCCACCAGCAGACTAAAGGGGGCGGCAACTAATGAAAAACTGTTTTTT.

This clone was found a few times. The V gene is TRBV7-3, the J gene TRBJ2-1; 7 bases fit TRBD2. V lost 6 bases, J lost 3 bases, and 11 bases stayed unmatched. This CDR3 has 16 residues. In germline, CDR1 is SGHTA, CDR2 FQGTGA. For the CDR3, the DNA is TGTGCCAGCAGTATCAGCGGGGAAGGATACTACAATGAGCAGTTCTTC. Translating it yields CASSISGEGYYNEQFF.

V gene TRBV15 combines with J gene TRBJ2-7, with D maybe TRBD2 (6 bases). This CDR3 is 19 amino acids long. CDR1 and CDR2 (germline): LNHNV, YYDKDF (reference sequence). The V gene lost 0 bases and the J gene lost 10 bases, with 31 bases spanning the gap. CDR3 DNA sequence: TGTGCCACCAGCAGAGATGGCTCATTGGCGGGGTCCTGGGCTACCAAACAGTACTTC. Amino acids: CATSRDGSLAGSWATKQYF.

This chain connects TRBV11-2 to TRBJ1-1; D uncertain. Germline V lookup: CDR1 SGHAT, CDR2 FQNNGV. Trimming left V 0 bases short and J 11 bases short, with 10 bases between. CDR3 length: 12 amino acids. The CDR3, as DNA: TGTGCCAGCAGCTTAGATAGGGAGGAGGCTTTCTTT. Its protein product is CASSLDREEAFF.

This clone has a handful of counts. The rearrangement joins TRBV11-1 to TRBJ1-2; D gene ambiguous. The CDR3 runs 14 residues. The V gene's germline CDR1 is SGHAT and CDR2 FQDESV (reference sequence). The ends were cut back, 1 base at V and 4 bases at J, with 10 bases in the middle. The CDR3 sequence is CASSLDQVSYGYTF. In nucleotides, the CDR3 is TGTGCCAGCAGCTTAGATCAGGTCTCCTATGGCTACACCTTC. The full variable domain, completed using reference TRBV11-1 and TRBJ1-2, is EAEVAQSPRYKITEKSQAVAFWCDPISGHATLYWYRQILGQGPELLVQFQDESVVDDSQLPKDRFSAERLKGVDSTLKIQPAELGDSAMYLCASSLDQVSYGYTFGSGTRLTVV.

The V call is TRBV9, the J call TRBJ2-2; possible D gene TRBD1, 5 bases. Germline loops: CDR1 SGDLS, CDR2 YYNGEE. CDR3 length equals 16 residues. V was trimmed by 5 bases and J by 0 bases, leaving 14 bases between them. In nucleotides, the CDR3 is TGTGCCAGCAGTCACGGCAGGGTCGCGAACACCGGGGAGCTGTTTTTT. Translating gives CASSHGRVANTGELFF.

This clone was recorded a few times. The chain has TRBV11-1 and TRBJ2-5, with 11 bases fitting TRBD2. The germline V gene encodes CDR1 SGHAT and CDR2 FQDESV (reference sequence). The CDR3 contains 15 residues. With V trimmed by 4 bases and J by 2 bases, 3 bases remained unmatched. CDR3 amino acids: CASSYRLAGQETQYF. The CDR3 DNA reads as TGTGCCAGCAGCTACCGACTAGCGGGACAAGAGACCCAGTACTTC. The full variable domain, in which reference TRBV11-1 and TRBJ2-5 provide the parts outside the CDR3, is EAEVAQSPRYKITEKSQAVAFWCDPISGHATLYWYRQILGQGPELLVQFQDESVVDDSQLPKDRFSAERLKGVDSTLKIQPAELGDSAMYLCASSYRLAGQETQYFGPGTRLLVL.

The J gene is TRBJ2-1, the V gene TRBV6-4; 11 bases agree with TRBD1. J lost 9 bases, V lost 3 bases, and 10 bases had no gene match. The germline V gene has CDR1 MRHNA and CDR2 SNTAGT. This CDR3 is 16 amino acids long. For the CDR3, the DNA is TGTGCCAGCAGTGAGTCGGACAGGGGGCTGGAGGTTGAGCAGTTCTTC. Translating gives CASSESDRGLEVEQFF.